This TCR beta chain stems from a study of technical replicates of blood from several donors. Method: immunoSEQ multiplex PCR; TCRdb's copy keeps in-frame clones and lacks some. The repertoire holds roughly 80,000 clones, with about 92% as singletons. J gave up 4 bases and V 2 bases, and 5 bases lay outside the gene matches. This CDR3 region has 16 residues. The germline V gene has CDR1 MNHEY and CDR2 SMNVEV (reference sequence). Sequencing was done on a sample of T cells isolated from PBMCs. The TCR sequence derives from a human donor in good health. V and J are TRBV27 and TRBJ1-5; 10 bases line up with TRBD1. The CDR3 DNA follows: TGTGCCAGCAGTTTACTGGGACAGGGGATAAATCAGCCCCAGCATTTT. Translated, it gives CASSLLGQGINQPQHF.